A single sample is the source of the 17 T cell receptor beta chains below, sequenced in a study of blood T cell repertoires in COVID-19. Produced via immunoSEQ multiplex PCR; TCRdb's table is partial and in-frame only. This table has over 110,000 clones, 75% to 85% appearing once. The sequenced material came from peripheral blood. Receptors were obtained from a man aged 55 to 70 with active or convalescent COVID-19.

This chain connects TRBV25-1 to TRBJ1-4; tentative D call: TRBD1 (6 bases). The germline V and J ends were trimmed by 1 base and 8 bases, with 14 bases remaining between them. This CDR3 spans 15 amino acids. Germline lookup yields CDR1 MGHDK and CDR2 SYGVNS. CDR3: CASSEFGGAREKLFF. For the CDR3, the DNA is TGTGCCAGCAGTGAATTTGGGGGGGCACGAGAAAAACTGTTTTTT. The entire variable domain, with the rest obtained from reference TRBV25-1 and TRBJ1-4, is as follows: EADIYQTPRYLVIGTGKKITLECSQTMGHDKMYWYQQDPGMELHLIHYSYGVNSTEKGDLSSESTVSRIRTEHFPLTLESARPSHTSQYLCASSEFGGAREKLFFGSGTQLSVL.

This chain uses TRBV28 with TRBJ1-2, with 10 bases matching TRBD1. The CDR3 runs to 16 residues. Trimming took 2 bases from V and 4 from J; bases not matched to a gene: 7. CDR1 MDHEN and CDR2 SYDVKM come from the germline V gene. CDR3: CASSLDRGLNSYGYTF. Here the CDR3 DNA reads TGTGCCAGCAGTTTAGACAGGGGGCTTAATAGCTATGGCTACACCTTC.

The rearrangement links TRBV27 to TRBJ2-4; no firm D call. Trimming cost V 5 bases and J 1 base, with 6 bases left between them. The CDR3 loop spans 13 amino acids. Germline assignment: CDR1 MNHEY and CDR2 SMNVEV (reference sequence). CDR3 in DNA: TGTGCCAGCAGTCTAGAGGCCAAAAACATTCAGTACTTC. Translated: CASSLEAKNIQYF.

The gene calls are TRBV7-2 and TRBJ1-4; 7 positions match TRBD1. The CDR3 covers 15 residues. V shed 4 bases, J shed 8 bases, and the junction held 10 bases outside the gene matches. Germline V gives CDR1 SGHTA, CDR2 FQGNSA. CDR3 amino acids: CASSSRTGLREKLFF. The CDR3 DNA follows: TGTGCCAGCAGCTCCCGGACAGGTCTAAGAGAAAAACTGTTTTTT.

The chain links TRBV9 to TRBJ1-6, with 8 bases that match TRBD1. V lost 3 bases to trimming and J lost 7 bases; unmatched junction nucleotides: 3. The CDR3 has 14 amino acids. Germline V CDR1 and CDR2: SGDLS, YYNGEE. In nucleotides, the CDR3 is TGTGCCAGCAGCGGAAGGACAGGGAATTCACCCCTCCACTTT. Translation: CASSGRTGNSPLHF.

In nucleotides, the CDR3 is TGTGCCAGCAGCCGCGGGACAGGGGGCGAGTACGAGCAGTACTTC. This encodes CASSRGTGGEYEQYF. The chain uses TRBV7-9 and TRBJ2-7; 12 positions match TRBD1. The CDR3 runs 15 residues. V trimming: 5 bases; J trimming: 4 bases; junction bases outside the gene matches: 6. From germline, CDR1 is SEHNR and CDR2 FQNEAQ (reference sequence).

This clone was observed a few times. J is TRBJ1-3 and V is TRBV13, with no clear D. The length of the CDR3 is 17 residues. Germline V CDR1 and CDR2: PRHDT, FYEKMQ (reference sequence). V lost 1 base and J lost 0, with 13 bases in between. CDR3 residues: CASSLVRGASSGNTIYF. The CDR3 DNA follows: TGTGCCAGCAGCTTAGTGCGGGGTGCCTCCTCTGGAAACACCATATATTTT. Complete variable domain (other parts from reference TRBV13 and TRBJ1-3): AAGVIQSPRHLIKEKRETATLKCYPIPRHDTVYWYQQGPGQDPQFLISFYEKMQSDKGSIPDRFSAQQFSDYHSELNMSSLELGDSALYFCASSLVRGASSGNTIYFGEGSWLTVV.

The CDR3 here is CASSPMQWGYTF. CDR3 in DNA: TGTGCCAGCAGCCCCATGCAGTGGGGCTACACCTTC. V gene TRBV7-8 combines with J gene TRBJ1-2; no reliable D call. Germline V CDR1 and CDR2: SGHVS, FQNEAQ. The ends were cut back, 5 bases at V and 8 bases at J, with 12 bases in the middle. This CDR3 contains 12 residues.

J is TRBJ2-3 and V is TRBV3-1 (or the pseudogene TRBV3-2), with 8 bases that match TRBD1. The CDR3 has 14 residues. Per germline, CDR1 LGHDT and CDR2 YNNKEL (reference sequence). V lost 4 bases to trimming and J lost 3 bases; unmatched junction nucleotides: 3. Here the CDR3 DNA reads TGTGCCAGCAGCCGTAACAGGGGGACAGATACGCAGTATTTT. It codes for CASSRNRGTDTQYF.

The V call is TRBV29-1, the J call TRBJ1-4, with 7 bases lining up with TRBD1. Per germline, CDR1 SQVTM and CDR2 ANQGSEA. Germline trimming cut 5 bases from V and 3 bases from J; bases unmatched to any gene: 6. The CDR3 totals 14 residues. CDR3: CSVSKGAANEKLFF. CDR3 coding DNA: TGCAGCGTTTCAAAGGGGGCGGCTAATGAAAAACTGTTTTTT.

The gene calls are TRBV18 and TRBJ2-5; 7 bases agree with TRBD1. J was trimmed by 2 bases and V by 4 bases; bases with no gene match: 4. The CDR3 covers 14 residues. Germline-derived CDR1 and CDR2 are KGHSH and LQKENI. CDR3 sequence reads: CASSLTQGQETQYF. DNA for the CDR3: TGTGCCAGCTCACTCACACAGGGGCAAGAGACCCAGTACTTC.

CDR3 DNA: TGCGCCAGCAGCATGACAGGGGGATTAAGTGAAAAACTGTTTTTT. This encodes CASSMTGGLSEKLFF. The chain is built from TRBV5-1 and TRBJ1-4, with TRBD1 matching over 9 bases. Germline CDR1 SGHRS, CDR2 YFSETQ. With 4 bases clipped from V and 7 bases from J, the junction kept 8 bases outside the gene matches. CDR3 length: 15 residues. Drawing the rest from reference TRBV5-1 and TRBJ1-4, the complete variable domain is KAGVTQTPRYLIKTRGQQVTLSCSPISGHRSVSWYQQTPGQGLQFLFEYFSETQRNKGNFPGRFSGRQFSNSRSEMNVSTLELGDSALYLCASSMTGGLSEKLFFGSGTQLSVL.

This clone was detected many times. The gene calls are TRBV28 and TRBJ1-1; possible D gene TRBD1, 5 bases. The CDR3 length is 11 residues. V gave up 6 bases and J gave up 13 bases, with 15 bases separating them. CDR1 and CDR2 from the germline V gene are MDHEN and SYDVKM. CDR3 protein: CASSLKGFGFF. In DNA form, the CDR3 reads TGTGCCAGCAGCCTCAAGGGGTTTGGTTTCTTT.

The chain uses TRBV2 and TRBJ2-5; D is undetermined. V lost 1 base, J lost 5 bases, and 17 bases lay in between. Germline lookup yields CDR1 SNHLY and CDR2 FYNNEI. The CDR3 totals 16 residues. Written as DNA, the CDR3 is TGTGCCAGCAGTGAAGATGAGAACAGCCATGGGGAGACCCAGTACTTC. Amino acids: CASSEDENSHGETQYF.

V and J are TRBV6-5 and TRBJ1-3; 7 positions agree with TRBD1. V lost 7 bases, J lost 8 bases, and 8 bases stayed unmatched. The germline V gene encodes CDR1 MNHEY and CDR2 SVGAGI. The CDR3 has 13 residues. The CDR3: CASKGQVGDTIYF. The CDR3 DNA follows: TGTGCCAGCAAAGGACAGGTGGGGGACACCATATATTTT.

About this clone: The same CDR3 arises from other DNA sequences in this sample as well. J is TRBJ1-2 and V is TRBV11-3; D gene uncertain. The CDR3 has 14 amino acids. CDR1 is SGHNT, CDR2 YENEEA, per germline. V lost 0 bases to trimming and J lost 4 bases, with 9 bases between them. DNA of the CDR3: TGTGCCAGCAGCTTAGATCCGCGGGGCTATGGCTACACCTTC. It specifies CASSLDPRGYGYTF.

The V and J genes are TRBV4-3 and TRBJ2-7; a weak D match, TRBD1 (6 bases). Trimming removed 0 bases at V and 1 base at J, with 10 bases between. Per the germline V gene, CDR1 is LGHNA and CDR2 is YSLEER. The CDR3 spans 15 residues. The CDR3 bases are TGCGCCAGCAGCCAAGAGGACAGTGCGTCCTACGAGCAGTACTTC. Its protein is CASSQEDSASYEQYF.